The T cell receptor beta chain described here comes from a study of CD8 T cells in ankylosing spondylitis. Study-wide results and limits: A TCR beta motif of 7 or 8 highly homologous variants appeared characteristic of ankylosing spondylitis blood. Matched ankylosing spondylitis synovial fluid reportedly contained a significantly enriched population of disease-linked clones.

About this clonotype: The antigen is not known.

One entry per CDR3 protein results from TCRdb running MiXCR on the 5' RACE reads. The sample gives about 450,000 distinct CDR3 sequences, more than 25% of which show up once; 0.75% to 0.9% is in the top ten. V was clipped by 6 bases and J by 13 bases; unmatched bases: 8. The CDR3 has 13 residues. Germline V lookup: CDR1 DFQATT, CDR2 SNEGSKA (reference sequence). This clonotype originated in a male donor with ankylosing spondylitis. The sample comprised blood, either unsorted or a sorted T cell fraction (not recorded which). The chain combines TRBV20-1 with TRBJ2-3; TRBD2 matches 15 bases. CDR3 sequence: CSASGLAGGHKYF. The CDR3 DNA follows: TGCAGTGCCTCCGGACTAGCGGGAGGGCATAAGTATTTT.